Sequencing of this T cell receptor beta chain was carried out in a study of OX40 agonist ivuxolimab in advanced cancers. This clone was observed a single time. Its antigen is undetermined. After removal of 10 bases from V and 3 bases from J, the junction contained 4 bases not matched to a gene. CDR1 is ENHRY and CDR2 is SYGVKD in the germline V gene. The CDR3 is 13 residues long. Samples were taken at baseline and on day 1 of cycles 4 and 7. General study findings and limits: Dosing at 0.1 to 3.0 mg/kg was accompanied by clonal expansion of CD4+ and CD8+ blood T cells by week 6.

TCRdb keeps only in-frame clones here, not all; method: immunoSEQ multiplex PCR. Seen here are roughly 77,000 clones, around 92% observed once, and the top ten hold roughly 11%. The chain has TRBV10-3 and TRBJ1-1; 11 bases align to TRBD1. Sequencing used CD4+ or CD8+ T cells sorted from blood, obtained in a trial of the OX40 agonist ivuxolimab. The clonotype originates from an adult with an advanced solid tumor such as melanoma, head and neck, liver or kidney cancer. The CDR3 loop reads CATRTGGYTEAFF. The CDR3 DNA is TGTGCCACACGGACAGGGGGCTACACTGAAGCTTTCTTT.